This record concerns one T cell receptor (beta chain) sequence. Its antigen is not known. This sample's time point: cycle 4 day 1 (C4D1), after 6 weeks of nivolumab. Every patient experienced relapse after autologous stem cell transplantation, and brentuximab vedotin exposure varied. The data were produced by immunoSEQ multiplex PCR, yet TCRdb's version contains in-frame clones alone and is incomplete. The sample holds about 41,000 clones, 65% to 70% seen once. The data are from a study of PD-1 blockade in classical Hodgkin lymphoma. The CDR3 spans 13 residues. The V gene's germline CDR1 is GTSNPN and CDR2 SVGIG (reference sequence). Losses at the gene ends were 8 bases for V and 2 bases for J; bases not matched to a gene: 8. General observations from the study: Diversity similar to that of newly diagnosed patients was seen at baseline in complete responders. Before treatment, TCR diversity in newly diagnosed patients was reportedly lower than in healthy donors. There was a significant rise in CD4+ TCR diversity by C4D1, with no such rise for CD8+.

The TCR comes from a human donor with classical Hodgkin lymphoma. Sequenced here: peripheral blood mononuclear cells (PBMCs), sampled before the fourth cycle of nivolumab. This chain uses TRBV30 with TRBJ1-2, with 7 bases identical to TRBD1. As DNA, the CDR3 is TGTGCCCGGGACAGCTACAACAACTATGGCTACACCTTC. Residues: CARDSYNNYGYTF.